Below are 16 T cell receptor beta chains sequenced from a single sample in a study of OX40 agonist ivuxolimab in advanced cancers. Only in-frame clones appear in the TCRdb table, and some are missing; sequencing was by immunoSEQ multiplex PCR. Of 40,000 to 55,000 clones listed, roughly nine tenths are singletons. Here the sequenced sample was CD4+ or CD8+ T cells sorted from blood, taken in a trial of the OX40 agonist ivuxolimab. All receptors derive from an adult with an advanced solid tumor such as melanoma, head and neck, liver or kidney cancer.

J is TRBJ2-1 and V is TRBV2; D uncertain. Germline V lookup: CDR1 SNHLY, CDR2 FYNNEI. V lost 6 bases to trimming and J lost 8 bases, with 17 bases between them. The length of the CDR3 is 14 residues. CDR3 nucleotide sequence: TGTGCCAGCAGGGCCCCTTCGGCGGCCGATGAGCAGTTCTTC. Amino acid sequence: CASRAPSAADEQFF.

This chain uses TRBV4-2 with TRBJ2-3; 7 nucleotides agree with TRBD1. The CDR3 is made up of 14 amino acids. After removal of 3 bases from V and 3 bases from J, the junction contained 3 bases not matched to a gene. CDR1 is LGHNA, CDR2 YNFKEQ, per germline. The CDR3 coding sequence is TGTGCCAGCAGCCAGGGCAGGGGGACAGATACGCAGTATTTT. It is translated as CASSQGRGTDTQYF.

The genes are TRBV27 and TRBJ1-5, with a tentative D call TRBD1 (6 bases). V was pared by 5 bases and J by 7 bases, with 15 bases between. There are 14 residues in the CDR3. Germline V lookup: CDR1 MNHEY, CDR2 SMNVEV (reference sequence). The CDR3 DNA follows: TGTGCCAGCAGTGAATCACAGGGTCTACAGCCCCAGCATTTT. The encoded protein is CASSESQGLQPQHF.

The chain links TRBV2 to TRBJ2-5; a possible D gene is TRBD2 (5 bases). The better agreement between TRBJ2-7 and the DNA end casts doubt on the J call. The CDR3 has 12 amino acids. Germline V gene lookup returns CDR1 SNHLY and CDR2 FYNNEI. CDR3 in DNA: TGTGCCGGACGGGGTTTCTCCTACGAGCAGTACTTC. Translation: CAGRGFSYEQYF.

The chain recombines TRBV5-1 with TRBJ2-1; D uncertain. Germline CDR1 and CDR2: SGHRS and YFSETQ. V was pared by 2 bases and J by 2 bases, with 8 bases between. The CDR3 is 14 amino acids. The CDR3 region is CASSFSRAYNEQFF. Written as DNA, the CDR3 is TGCGCCAGCAGCTTTAGCAGAGCCTACAATGAGCAGTTCTTC.

As to this clone: A read error may produce the germline difference seen at one junction end. The chain employs TRBV4-1 and TRBJ1-5; no clear D gene. The CDR3 extends over 19 amino acids. Germline loops: CDR1 MGHRA, CDR2 YSYEKL. The CDR3 sequence is CAGSQDPPPPGFEGQPQHF. The CDR3 DNA is TGCGCCGGCAGCCAAGACCCCCCGCCCCCGGGATTTGAGGGTCAGCCCCAGCATTTT.

This clone appeared once. The V and J genes are TRBV2 and TRBJ1-6; TRBD1 agrees at 9 bases. The V gene's germline CDR1 is SNHLY and CDR2 FYNNEI. The CDR3 sequence is 14 residues long. V lost 5 bases to trimming and J lost 6 bases; unmatched junction nucleotides: 2. In nucleotides, the CDR3 is TGTGCCAGCAGTTACAGGGGGCCTAATTCACCCCTCCACTTT. Translating it yields CASSYRGPNSPLHF.

This clone was counted once. The chain is built from TRBV19 and TRBJ2-7, with TRBD1 as a possible D gene (6 bases). Germline CDR1 and CDR2: LNHDA and SQIVND (reference sequence). V was pared by 3 bases and J by 4 bases, with 22 bases between. The CDR3 has 17 residues. The CDR3 loop reads CASSIVTTGKVTYEQYF. The CDR3 DNA is TGTGCCAGTAGTATTGTTACGACAGGAAAGGTAACTTACGAGCAGTACTTC.

V is TRBV5-1 and J is TRBJ1-2, with no clear D. CDR1 and CDR2 from the germline V gene are SGHRS and YFSETQ. Trimming took 3 bases from V and 8 from J, leaving 8 bases between them. The CDR3 has 11 residues. CDR3 nucleotide sequence: TGCGCCAGCAGCTCGCATGAAGGCTACACCTTC. This encodes CASSSHEGYTF.

The genes are TRBV6-1 and TRBJ1-2; possibly TRBD1 for D (6 bases). CDR3 size: 14 residues. With 9 bases removed from V and 0 bases from J, the gap between germline ends came to 14 bases. The germline gives CDR1 MNHNS, CDR2 SASEGT. The CDR3 region is CASATGRANYGYTF. The CDR3 DNA is TGTGCCAGTGCCACAGGGCGCGCTAACTATGGCTACACCTTC.

The chain couples TRBV4-1 to TRBJ1-3; the D is unclear. There are 12 residues in the CDR3. V was pared by 3 bases and J by 3 bases, with 3 bases between. CDR1 MGHRA and CDR2 YSYEKL come from the germline V gene. In DNA form, the CDR3 reads TGCGCCAGCAGCCAGGGTGGAAACACCATATATTTT. Its protein is CASSQGGNTIYF.

V is TRBV5-1 and J is TRBJ2-1, with D tentatively TRBD1 (6 bases). There are 15 residues in the CDR3. V was trimmed by 4 bases and J by 0 bases, leaving 11 bases between them. Germline values: CDR1 SGHRS, CDR2 YFSETQ. Here the CDR3 DNA reads TGCGCCAGCAGCCCAGGGGTCAGCTCCTACAATGAGCAGTTCTTC. This translates into CASSPGVSSYNEQFF.

The chain employs TRBV6-1 and TRBJ1-1; 7 bases line up with TRBD1. The CDR3 extends over 14 amino acids. Germline CDR1 and CDR2: MNHNS and SASEGT. Germline trimming cut 4 bases from V and 1 base from J; bases unmatched to any gene: 3. The CDR3 DNA follows: TGTGCCAGCAGTGGGGGACAGTCGAACACTGAAGCTTTCTTT. As protein: CASSGGQSNTEAFF.

In DNA, the CDR3 is TGCGCCAGCAGCCAATTCGGTGGGGACAGCAATCAGCCCCAGCATTTT. It translates to CASSQFGGDSNQPQHF. J is TRBJ1-5 and V is TRBV4-1, with D perhaps matching TRBD1 (5 bases). Trimming took 2 bases from V and 1 from J, leaving 12 bases between them. CDR1 and CDR2 (germline): MGHRA, YSYEKL. The CDR3 length is 16 residues.

The CDR3 loop reads CASSDRDRSSYEQYF. The CDR3 bases are TGTGCCAGCAGTGACCGGGACAGGAGCTCCTACGAGCAGTACTTC. The chain combines TRBV2 with TRBJ2-7; the match to TRBD1 covers 8 bases. Germline CDR1 reads SNHLY; CDR2 reads FYNNEI. V lost 3 bases and J lost 0; bases outside the gene matches: 4. The CDR3 sequence is 15 residues long.

This chain links TRBV9 with TRBJ2-2; TRBD1 matches 7 bases. CDR3 length: 15 amino acids. After removal of 4 bases from V and 2 bases from J, the junction contained 5 bases not matched to a gene. Per germline, CDR1 SGDLS and CDR2 YYNGEE. The CDR3 here is CASSPRTGNTGELFF. DNA of the CDR3: TGTGCCAGCAGCCCGAGGACAGGAAACACCGGGGAGCTGTTTTTT.